A single sample gave rise to the 10 T cell receptor beta chains below, sequenced in a study of blood T cell repertoires in COVID-19. Sequencing used immunoSEQ multiplex PCR; TCRdb keeps in-frame clones, though not all of them. The sample shows approximately 330,000 clones, 65% to 90% of them seen only once. Sequencing was performed on PBMCs or T cells enriched from blood (not recorded which). These receptors were obtained from a woman in her thirties or forties with acute COVID-19.

The chain joins TRBV7-3 to TRBJ1-5, with TRBD1 identical over 7 bases. The CDR3 length is 15 residues. Germline V gene data show CDR1 as SGHTA and CDR2 as FQGTGA. V gave up 1 base and J gave up 7 bases; unmatched junction bases: 7. CDR3 in DNA: TGTGCCAGCAGCTTAATTATCGACAGGGAGCAGCCCCAGCATTTT. Translation gives CASSLIIDREQPQHF.

The V and J genes are TRBV29-1 and TRBJ1-1; 7 bases fit TRBD1. V lost 1 base, J lost 1 base, and 3 bases stayed unmatched. CDR3 length equals 14 residues. Looked up from germline, CDR1 is SQVTM and CDR2 is ANQGSEA. In DNA form, the CDR3 reads TGCAGCGTTGAAGCGGGACAGAGGAACACTGAAGCTTTCTTT. It encodes CSVEAGQRNTEAFF.

This clone was found a few times. This chain uses TRBV9 with TRBJ1-2; a possible D gene is TRBD1 (5 bases). This CDR3 spans 13 amino acids. CDR1 is SGDLS, CDR2 YYNGEE, per germline. Trimming removed 3 bases at V and 8 bases at J, with 14 bases between. CDR3 nucleotides: TGTGCCAGCAGCGCGCGGGGGAGAGAAGGCTACACCTTC. It encodes CASSARGREGYTF.

This chain links TRBV7-2 with TRBJ1-5; 7 nucleotides line up with TRBD1. From germline, CDR1 is SGHTA and CDR2 FQGNSA. This CDR3 has 17 amino acids. J was trimmed by 0 bases and V by 5 bases; bases with no gene match: 10. CDR3 DNA sequence: TGTGCCAGCAGCGTCAGACAGGGTTTAGATAGCAATCAGCCCCAGCATTTT. This translates into CASSVRQGLDSNQPQHF.

The chain recombines TRBV5-1 with TRBJ2-1; 16 bases map to TRBD2. Germline V gene data show CDR1 as SGHRS and CDR2 as YFSETQ. The CDR3 is 15 residues long. J was trimmed by 9 bases and V by 7 bases; bases with no gene match: 7. The CDR3 reads CASSLGLAGGTEQFF. The CDR3 DNA sequence: TGCGCCAGCTCCCTGGGACTAGCGGGGGGGACTGAGCAGTTCTTC.

V is TRBV10-3 and J is TRBJ2-3; TRBD2 matches 8 bases. CDR1 and CDR2 (germline): ENHRY, SYGVKD. The CDR3 extends over 15 amino acids. The J segment lost 4 bases and the V segment lost 5 bases, leaving 8 bases of the junction unmatched. The chain's CDR3 is CAISPGGGVSDTQYF. The CDR3 DNA reads TGTGCCATCAGTCCGGGGGGGGGCGTGTCAGATACGCAGTATTTT.

In the case of this clone: The sample carries other DNA sequences with the same CDR3. The rearrangement links TRBV9 to TRBJ2-1, with TRBD2 identical over 12 bases. Trimming removed 2 bases from V and 7 bases from J; junction bases left unmatched: 4. This CDR3 comprises 15 residues. In germline, CDR1 is SGDLS, CDR2 YYNGEE. CDR3 sequence (DNA): TGTGCCAGCAGCGTCACTAGCGGGGGGTTAAATGAGCAGTTCTTC. As protein: CASSVTSGGLNEQFF.

This chain uses TRBV5-8 with TRBJ2-7, with 7 bases lining up with TRBD1. V trimming: 0 bases; J trimming: 5 bases; junction bases outside the gene matches: 8. CDR3 length: 15 amino acids. Germline CDR1 is SGHTS and CDR2 is YDEGEE. The CDR3 DNA follows: TGTGCCAGCAGCTTGGGCACGACAGGGATCCACGAGCAGTACTTC. Amino acids: CASSLGTTGIHEQYF.

CDR3: CASSYIGGANTGELFF. The CDR3 nucleotides read TGTGCCAGCAGTTACATAGGGGGGGCGAACACCGGGGAGCTGTTTTTT. The chain is built from TRBV25-1 and TRBJ2-2, with D perhaps matching TRBD2 (7 bases). The germline CDR1 and CDR2 sequences are MGHDK and SYGVNS. The CDR3 totals 16 residues. Trimming removed 5 bases at V and 0 bases at J, with 13 bases between.

The chain employs TRBV6-6 and TRBJ1-1; the match to TRBD1 covers 9 bases. This CDR3 region has 15 residues. Trimming removed 5 bases from V and 1 base from J; junction bases left unmatched: 5. The germline V gene has CDR1 MNHNY and CDR2 SVGAGI (reference sequence). CDR3 sequence reads: CASSTDRGRNTEAFF. CDR3 sequence (DNA): TGTGCCAGCAGTACCGACAGGGGGAGGAACACTGAAGCTTTCTTT.